Listed below are T cell receptor beta chains from one sample, sequenced in a study of tumor and adjacent non-tumor tissue in lung cancer. One entry per CDR3 protein results from TCRdb running MiXCR on the multiplex PCR reads. The sample records around 76,000 distinct CDR3 sequences, 76% being singletons. Sequenced material: distant non-tumor lung tissue. The receptors were sampled from a man in his 70s with non-small cell lung cancer. CDR3s include the opening cysteine and the closing phenylalanine or tryptophan. Fields, in order: D gene, J gene, clone size, V gene, CDR3 protein, CDR3 DNA. The D gene is left open where the match is weak. Clone size appears in some rows only: once, few, many, or a class for an expanded clone.

. TRBJ1-5 . TRBV4-3 CASSQGASGRAVTQHF TGCGCCAGCAGCCAAGGGGCTAGCGGGAGAGCAGTTACGCAGCATTTT
. TRBJ2-4 . TRBV29-1 CSVEGGDIQYF TGCAGTGTTGAAGGGGGAGACATTCAGTATTTC
. TRBJ2-2 . TRBV5-4 CTRSSDTGELFF TGTACCAGGAGCTCAGACACCGGAGAGCTGTTTTTT
. TRBJ1-1 . TRBV4-1 CASSQGGRTEALF TGCGCCAGCAGCCAAGGTGGACGGACTGAAGCTTTGTTT
TRBD1 TRBJ1-2 many TRBV12-3/TRBV12-4 CASSTLPTDRAIF TGTGCCAGCAGTACTCTGCCCACCGACAGGGCCATCTTC
. TRBJ1-1 . TRBV11-2 CVSSFASSRNAEAFF TGTGTCAGCAGCTTCGCCAGTTCAAGGAACGCTGAAGCTTTCTTT
. TRBJ1-1 . TRBV11-2 CASSSPEWIYTEAFF TGTGCCAGCAGCTCCCCAGAGTGGATTTACACTGAAGCTTTCTTT
. TRBJ2-2 few TRBV10-2 CANSDTGELFF TGCGCCAACAGTGACACAGGGGAGCTGTTTTTT
. TRBJ1-1 . TRBV6-5 CARSYSNRLNEAFF TGTGCCAGAAGTTACTCGAATAGGTTAAATGAAGCTTTCTTT
. TRBJ1-3 . TRBV6-1 CACDSRITSGNTIYF TGTGCCTGCGACTCCAGGATAACATCTGGAAACACCATATATTTT
TRBD1 TRBJ1-5 many TRBV6-6 CASSPGQGANQPQHF TGTGCCAGCAGTCCCGGTCAGGGGGCCAATCAGCCCCAGCATTTT